Reported below is one TCR beta chain. CDR1 and CDR2 (germline): MNHNS, SASEGT. With V trimmed by 6 bases and J by 5 bases, 8 bases remained unmatched. The CDR3 extends over 15 amino acids. The record originates from a study of cytomegalovirus exposure and HLA in healthy donors. PCR was performed using 60 Vbeta and 13 Jbeta primers. Here immunoSEQ multiplex PCR was the method, and the copy in TCRdb shows in-frame clones only, minus some. The sample records around 40,000 clones, 87% being singletons. The chain links TRBV6-1 to TRBJ2-1, with 9 bases fitting TRBD1. The specimen was PBMCs. This sequence originates from a middle-aged woman in good health and CMV-seropositive. The CDR3 sequence is CASSGGTGLNNEQFF. CDR3 DNA sequence: TGTGCCAGCAGCGGCGGGACAGGGTTGAACAATGAGCAGTTCTTC.